This entry features one TCR beta chain sequence. It has no known antigen specificity. No base quality information exists; no much larger clone differs at one position. The record originates from a study of T cell responses to AZD1222 COVID-19 vaccine (dated by TCRdb to the early 2020s). The study in broad terms: AZD1222 recipients with second doses at about 4 weeks or about 12 weeks were pooled, because spike-specific TCR depth and breadth did not differ between schedules. TCR sequencing was performed for fewer than 250 trial participants, of whom some 200 were given two doses of AZD1222 and roughly 25 were given two doses of MenACWY control vaccine. Trial participants were enrolled into age subgroups of 18-55, 56-69 and 70-plus years, which contained about 150, 28 and 57 TCR-sequenced participants, respectively. Paper-wide results and their limitations: The vaccine-associated CD4 TCRs covered the entire spike protein, and the dominant responses fell in regions 160-218 and 743-854. Conclusions about previously exposed vaccinees are limited because only a handful of AZD1222 recipients were SARS-CoV-2 seropositive at baseline. Participants were mostly white British, with more females than males. The authors suggested clonal diversity may have been underestimated. Nearly half of unique spike-specific TCRs reportedly recognized epitopes outside regions mutated in the B.1.351 and B.1.1.7 variants. In the small 56-69-year group, the increase in depth fell short of significance, most likely because of low power. Because no day 14 peak-response samples were available, repertoires were characterized only after the peak T cell response. A significant rise in spike-specific TCR breadth and depth was observed after two AZD1222 doses relative to day 0 and relative to MenACWY recipients.

The CDR3 regions of human TCRbeta chains were subjected to immunosequencing. The paper's processing steps were these. Repertoire TCRs were matched against a reference library of SARS-CoV-2-specific TCRs generated with the MIRA antigen-specificity platform. Breadth was defined as the fraction of unique TCRs that were SARS-CoV-2-associated. Depth was defined as the fraction of total T cells that were SARS-CoV-2-associated. Each spike-specific TCR was assigned to its reactive spike region and to a CD4 or CD8 class using the MIRA data. Log10-transformed breadth and depth values were compared by one-way ANOVA with Sidak's multiple comparisons tests. The table comes from immuneACCESS by way of TCRdb, which keeps in-frame sequences with V and J called. Part of the clones is missing from these tables; in studies checked, under half for an unresolved V gene and the rest for unknown reasons. V, J and clone size were drawn from that table, and D and trimming were deduced from the DNA. The sample data list roughly 140,000 clones, and about nine tenths of these were observed just once. Approximately 2% of the sample goes to the ten largest clones.

Trimming at the junction amounts to 5 bases on V and 5 bases on J, and the germline ends lie 13 bases apart. Taken from cysteine to phenylalanine, the CDR3 has 14 residues. Only CDR3 DNA remains: 42 bases, in frame from the first base. CDR1 is given as MGHDK and CDR2 as SYGVNS, both from the germline V gene. Sample time point, as interpreted from the label and publication: baseline before first vaccination. Vaccinee samples were obtained from the UK trials COV001 and COV002, which included a single-blind randomized controlled phase 2/3 trial of AZD1222 (ChAdOx1 nCoV-19) in healthy adults. Trial participant PBMC samples were collected at day 0 and day 28 after the second dose for TCRbeta chain sequencing.

The sequencing here drew on peripheral blood, taken on day 0 of AZD1222 vaccination. This chain is built from TRBV25-1 and TRBJ2-1, and TRBD2 may be the D gene, going by 5 matching bases. The clonotype was recovered from an adult in good health. DNA sequence: TGTGCCAGCAGTTCTTCCGGGAATCACAATGAGCAGTTCTTC. It codes for CASSSSGNHNEQFF.